Only one count was recorded for the clone carrying this T cell receptor beta chain. Original handling: Reference gene primer amplification yielded estimated nucleated cell counts. Clones were read by immunoSEQ multiplex PCR, and TCRdb kept only the in-frame ones, dropping some. The V and J calls and clone size were taken over from that table, and D and trimming were inferred from the DNA. The repertoire holds some 250,000 clones, with around 90% as singletons. The sample comes from a study of blood T cell repertoires in COVID-19. Study details: Acute-phase and convalescent COVID-19 samples originated in the United States, Italy and Spain. From T cells, B-cell-depleted T cells, or PBMCs came the material, which was cDNA or gDNA.

This CDR3 has 16 residues. Trimming left V 5 bases short and J 5 bases short, with 19 bases between. CDR1 is MRHNA, CDR2 SNTAGT, per germline. The rearrangement uses TRBV6-4 and TRBJ2-1; tentative D call: TRBD1 (5 bases). Input material: peripheral blood. The receptor was derived from a human donor in a cohort sampled during active COVID-19. CDR3 in amino acids: CASSPPDETANNEQFF. The CDR3 nucleotides read TGTGCCAGCAGTCCTCCCGACGAGACAGCTAACAATGAGCAGTTCTTC.